This T cell receptor beta chain derives from a study of blood T cells in healthy people across ages. The V end lost 11 bases, the J end lost 0 bases, and 17 bases lay between the germline ends. The CDR3 consists of 15 residues. Germline values: CDR1 MNHEY, CDR2 SVGAGI. Sample-barcoded 5' priming and a J-beta primer mix drove a second PCR of 7 to 11 cycles. TCRdb independently ran MiXCR on the 5' RACE reads; one entry per CDR3 protein. This sample yields about 290,000 distinct CDR3 sequences, of which around 29% are seen a single time; 29% belongs to the top ten. The donors, all healthy, were Caucasians living in Russia, aged roughly 6 to 95.

The chain is built from TRBV6-5 and TRBJ1-3; D gene unclear. Sample: blood. The clonotype comes from a woman in her sixties or seventies in good health. CDR3 nucleotides: TGTGCCTCACAAACCAGCCAGGACTCTGGAAACACCATATATTTT. Translated: CASQTSQDSGNTIYF.